The 9 T cell receptor beta chains listed next were all sequenced from one sample in a study of T-cell reconstitution after alpha-beta-depleted transplantation in children. A library of TCRbeta sequences, prepared with unique molecular identifiers, was generated. From the PCR reads, TCRdb called clonotypes with MiXCR, one entry per CDR3 protein. The table lists about 590,000 distinct CDR3 sequences, roughly 13% of them singletons, with 2% to 2.5% in the top ten. The sequences come from PBMCs, mostly from graft donor cells, collected 360 days after TCRalphabeta/CD19-depleted stem cell transplant. These receptors all come from a male patient aged 5 to 17 who had a stem cell transplant for acute myeloid leukemia, so the T cells may come from the graft donor.

In this sample, this clonotype turned up many times. DNA of the CDR3: TGTGCCAGCAGTTACTGGGGGGGAGAGACCCAGTACTTC. This encodes CASSYWGGETQYF. J is TRBJ2-5 and V is TRBV6-5, with TRBD2 identical over 7 bases. This CDR3 region has 13 residues. CDR1 MNHEY and CDR2 SVGAGI come from the germline V gene. Trimming cost V 1 base and J 4 bases; bases outside gene matches: 0.

The gene calls are TRBV29-1 and TRBJ1-1; the D is unclear. V was clipped by 7 bases and J by 6 bases, with 9 bases between them. Germline assignment: CDR1 SQVTM and CDR2 ANQGSEA. CDR3 length: 10 residues. The CDR3 nucleotides read TGCAGCGCCGGAGTATCTGAAGCTTTCTTT. Its translation: CSAGVSEAFF.

The CDR3 is CASSRFTTGYSESSYEQYF. In DNA, the CDR3 is TGCGCCAGCAGCAGGTTCACTACAGGGTACTCCGAAAGCTCCTACGAGCAGTACTTC. The chain has TRBV5-1 and TRBJ2-7; D might be TRBD1 (6 bases). The V gene's germline CDR1 is SGHRS and CDR2 YFSETQ. The CDR3 loop spans 19 amino acids. Deletions cut 4 bases from V and 0 bases from J, with 26 bases between.

The chain links TRBV29-1 to TRBJ1-4; D remains ambiguous. Trimming pared 6 bases from V and 8 bases from J, leaving 10 bases between. CDR3 length equals 11 residues. CDR1 SQVTM and CDR2 ANQGSEA come from the germline V gene. The CDR3 sequence is CSVVGSEKLFF. CDR3 in DNA: TGCAGCGTAGTGGGTTCCGAAAAACTGTTTTTT.

This clonotype has just a few counts. The CDR3 nucleotides are TGTGCCAGCTTACAGGGGGTCCTCACCGGGGAGCTGTTTTTT. Protein sequence: CASLQGVLTGELFF. The chain carries TRBV12-3 or TRBV12-4 and TRBJ2-2; TRBD1 matches 8 bases. After removal of 8 bases from V and 4 bases from J, the junction contained 6 bases not matched to a gene. The CDR3 loop spans 14 amino acids.

This clonotype was seen only a few times. This rearrangement joins TRBV7-6 to TRBJ2-1; the D gene is possibly TRBD1 (5 bases). Germline-derived CDR1 and CDR2 are SGHVS and FNYEAQ. Trimming removed 1 base at V and 0 bases at J, with 10 bases between. CDR3 length: 16 amino acids. The CDR3 is CASSLGTPNSYNEQFF. The CDR3 region has the DNA TGTGCCAGCAGCTTAGGGACACCAAACTCCTACAATGAGCAGTTCTTC.

The V and J genes are TRBV20-1 and TRBJ2-5, with a possible D match to TRBD1 (5 bases). Trimming removed 3 bases at V and 9 bases at J, with 14 bases between. CDR3 length: 12 amino acids. The germline CDR1 and CDR2 sequences are DFQATT and SNEGSKA (reference sequence). As DNA, the CDR3 is TGCAGTGCTAGCGACCGCGTGGGGCCCCAGTACTTC. It specifies CSASDRVGPQYF.

This clonotype was detected a few times. The rearrangement joins TRBV20-1 to TRBJ2-3, with unresolved D. CDR1 and CDR2 from the germline V gene are DFQATT and SNEGSKA (reference sequence). The CDR3 consists of 13 residues. Deletions cut 2 bases from V and 0 bases from J, with 6 bases between. The CDR3 protein is CSARTVSTDTQYF. DNA of the CDR3: TGCAGTGCTAGAACAGTGAGCACAGATACGCAGTATTTT.

This clonotype was seen repeatedly, ten times or more. The V gene is TRBV21-1, the J gene TRBJ2-5; the table calls TRBD2, which could not be checked here. TRBV21-1 has pseudogene status. The CDR3 sequence is 16 residues long. CDR3 coding DNA: TGTGCCAGCAGCAAAAAGGGAGCGGGAGAGACGCAGACCCAGTACTTC. It translates to CASSKKGAGETQTQYF.